This TCR beta chain was profiled in a study of T cell responses to AZD1222 COVID-19 vaccine. Broader study findings: Most donors were white British and more were female, and clonal diversity was possibly underestimated.

Looked up from germline, CDR1 is LNHDA and CDR2 is SQIVND (reference sequence). The CDR3 runs to 12 residues. Data came from immunoSEQ multiplex PCR; TCRdb stores just in-frame clones and leaves some out. The data hold approximately 120,000 clones, with around 85% observed a single time. As for this clone: The target antigen is unknown. At one end, the junction sequence differs from germline, possibly due to a read error.

Recipients boosted at about 4 weeks or about 12 weeks are pooled. The source of this sequence is an adult who received the AZD1222 COVID-19 vaccine. The genes are TRBV19 and TRBJ1-5; 8 positions agree with TRBD1. Sequences were derived from peripheral blood, sampled 28 days after the second AZD1222 dose. CDR3 sequence: CASGTGNQPQHF. CDR3 DNA: TGTGCCAGTGGGACAGGCAACCAGCCCCAGCATTTT.